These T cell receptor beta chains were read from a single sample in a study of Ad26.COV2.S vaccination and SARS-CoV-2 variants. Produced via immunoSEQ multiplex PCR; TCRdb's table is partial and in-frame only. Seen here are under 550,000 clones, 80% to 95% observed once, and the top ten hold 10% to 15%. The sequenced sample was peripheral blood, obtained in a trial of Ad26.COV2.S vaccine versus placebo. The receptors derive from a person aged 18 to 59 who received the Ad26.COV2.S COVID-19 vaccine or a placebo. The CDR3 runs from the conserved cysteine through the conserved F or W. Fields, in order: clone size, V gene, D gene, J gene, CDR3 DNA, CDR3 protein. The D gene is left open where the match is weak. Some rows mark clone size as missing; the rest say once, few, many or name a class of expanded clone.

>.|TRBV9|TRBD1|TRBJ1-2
TGTGCCAGCAGCGTAGCAGAGGGGGCCTATGGCTACACCTTC
CASSVAEGAYGYTF
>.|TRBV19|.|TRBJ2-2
TGTGCCAGTATTCCTCCCACCGGGGAGCTGTTTTTT
CASIPPTGELFF
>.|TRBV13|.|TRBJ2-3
TGTGCCAGCAGCCTAACTCACGACTCCCGAGATACGCAGTATTTT
CASSLTHDSRDTQYF
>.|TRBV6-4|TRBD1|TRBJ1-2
TGTGCCAGCAGTCAGGGGGCGTTTTATGGCTACACCTTC
CASSQGAFYGYTF
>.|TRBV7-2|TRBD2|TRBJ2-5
TGTGCCAGCAGCTCTTTAGCGGGGTTCCAAGAGACCCAGTACTTC
CASSSLAGFQETQYF
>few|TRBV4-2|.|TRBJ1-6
TGTGCCAGCAGCCCGTCGGTAGGGACAACGAATTCACCCCTCCACTTT
CASSPSVGTTNSPLHF
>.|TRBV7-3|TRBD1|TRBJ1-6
TGTGCCAGCAGCTTGACAGGGCAAAATTCACCCCTCCACTTT
CASSLTGQNSPLHF
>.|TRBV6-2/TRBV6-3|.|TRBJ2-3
TGTGCCAGCAGTTACTCGAGTAGGGGGGGCACAGATACGCAGTATTTT
CASSYSSRGGTDTQYF
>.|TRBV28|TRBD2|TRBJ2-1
TGTGCCAGCAGTTTAACCCTAGCGGGAGAGAATGAGCAGTTCTTC
CASSLTLAGENEQFF
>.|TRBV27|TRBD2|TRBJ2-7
TGTGCCAGCAGTTTAGGGCTAGCGGGAGCCAACCGGGGCCCCTACGAGCAGTACTTC
CASSLGLAGANRGPYEQYF
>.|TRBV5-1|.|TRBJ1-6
TGCGCCAGCAGCTCACAGGGTGTCGAATCACCCCTCCACTTT
CASSSQGVESPLHF
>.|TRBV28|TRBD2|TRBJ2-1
TGTGCCAGCTTAGCGGGGAGCTCCTACAATGAGCAGTTCTTC
CASLAGSSYNEQFF
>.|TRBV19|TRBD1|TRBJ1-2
TGTGCCAGTAGTATAGGGCACAGGGGGCACTATGGCTACACCTTC
CASSIGHRGHYGYTF
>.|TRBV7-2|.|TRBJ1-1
TGTGCCAGCAGCCCGGGGGGGGGCTCCACTGAAGCTTTCTTT
CASSPGGGSTEAFF
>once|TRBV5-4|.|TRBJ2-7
TGTGCCAGCAGCTCGCTAGGGGGGGCGCTGGGGGAGCAGTACTTC
CASSSLGGALGEQYF
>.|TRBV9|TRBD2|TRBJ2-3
TGTGCCAGCAGCGTAGACAGCGGGAGAGTCACAGATACGCAGTATTTT
CASSVDSGRVTDTQYF
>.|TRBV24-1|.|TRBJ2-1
TGTGCCACCAGTGATTTTAGGAATGAGCAGTTCTTC
CATSDFRNEQFF
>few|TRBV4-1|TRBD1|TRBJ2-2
TGCGCCAGCAGCCACCGCGCTACAGGGGGCGCCGGCACCGGGGAGCTGTTTTTT
CASSHRATGGAGTGELFF
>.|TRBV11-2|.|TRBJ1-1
TGTGCCAGCAGCTTAGAAGGGGCCGGTACAGGGGAAGCTTTCTTT
CASSLEGAGTGEAFF
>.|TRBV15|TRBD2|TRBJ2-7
TGTGCCACCAGCAGGAGCGGGACTCCCTACGAGCAGTACTTC
CATSRSGTPYEQYF
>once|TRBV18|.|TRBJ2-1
TGTGCCAGCTCACAGTCGTCAGGACAATACAATGAGCAGTTCTTC
CASSQSSGQYNEQFF
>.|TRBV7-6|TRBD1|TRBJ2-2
TGTGCCAGCAGCCCCGGGACAGGGAACACCGGGGAGCTGTTTTTT
CASSPGTGNTGELFF
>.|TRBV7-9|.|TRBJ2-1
TGTGCCAGCAGCTTGGGTACCGGGAATGAGCAGTTCTTC
CASSLGTGNEQFF
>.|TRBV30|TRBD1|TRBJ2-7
TGTGCCTGGAGTGTTGGACAGGGGAAGTTCTACGAGCAGTACTTC
CAWSVGQGKFYEQYF
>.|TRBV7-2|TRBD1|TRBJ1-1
TGTGCCAGCAGCTTAGTGGGACAGGGGGCTGGGGGCACTGAAGCTTTCTTT
CASSLVGQGAGGTEAFF
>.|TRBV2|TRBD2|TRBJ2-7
TGTGCCAGCAGTGAAGCGCTGGTAGCGGGAGCCGAGCAGTACTTC
CASSEALVAGAEQYF
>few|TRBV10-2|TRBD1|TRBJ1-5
TGCGCCAGCAGGGGACAGGGGAATCAGCCCCAGCATTTT
CASRGQGNQPQHF
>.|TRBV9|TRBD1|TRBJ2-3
TGTGCCAGCAGCGCCGGGACAGCTCTCACAGATACGCAGTATTTT
CASSAGTALTDTQYF
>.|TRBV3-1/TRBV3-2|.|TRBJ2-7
TGTGCCAGCAGCCAAGGGCCAGGGATTCCCTACGAGCAGTACTTC
CASSQGPGIPYEQYF
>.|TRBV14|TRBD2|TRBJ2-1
TGTGCCAGCAGCCCCCAGGGACTAGTAACCTACAATGAGCAGTTCTTC
CASSPQGLVTYNEQFF
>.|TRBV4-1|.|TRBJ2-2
TGCGCCAGCAGGCAGTGGCGGGACACCGGGGAGCTGTTTTTT
CASRQWRDTGELFF
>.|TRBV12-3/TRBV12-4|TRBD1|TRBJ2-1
TGTGCCAGCAGTTTACCGACAGGGGGTGAGCAGTTCTTC
CASSLPTGGEQFF
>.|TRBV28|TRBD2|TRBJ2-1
TGTGCCAGCAGTCCCTTGGGGCTAGCGGGTTCCCAATACAATGAGCAGTTCTTC
CASSPLGLAGSQYNEQFF
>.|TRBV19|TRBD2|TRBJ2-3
TGTGCCAGTAGTATAGACCTGACTAGCGGGCCGGGGGGTACGCAGTATTTT
CASSIDLTSGPGGTQYF
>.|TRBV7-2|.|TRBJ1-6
TGTGCCAGCAGCCCCCAAGAGGACTATAATTCACCCCTCCACTTT
CASSPQEDYNSPLHF
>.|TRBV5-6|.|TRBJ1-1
TGTGCCAGCAGCTTGGTTCCCAGGGTGGGCACTGAAGCTTTCTTT
CASSLVPRVGTEAFF
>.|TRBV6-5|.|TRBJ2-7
TGTGCCAGCAGTTACTCTGCCGGGGGCGGCTACGAGCAGTACTTC
CASSYSAGGGYEQYF
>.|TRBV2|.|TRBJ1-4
TGTGCCAGCAATGTACGGACGGAAAATAATGAAAAACTGTTTTTT
CASNVRTENNEKLFF
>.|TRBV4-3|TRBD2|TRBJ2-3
TGCGCCAGCAGCCAACCCGGACTAGCGGACAGCACAGATACGCAGTATTTT
CASSQPGLADSTDTQYF
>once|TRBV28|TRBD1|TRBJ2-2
TGTGCCAGCAGTATGGGCGACAGGGAAACCGGGGAGCTGTTTTTT
CASSMGDRETGELFF
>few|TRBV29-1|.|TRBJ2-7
TGCAGCGCGACGGAAAGCTACGAGCAGTACTTC
CSATESYEQYF
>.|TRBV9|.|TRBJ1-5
TGTGCCAGCAGCGCCGGATCGATTAATCAGCCCCAGCATTTT
CASSAGSINQPQHF
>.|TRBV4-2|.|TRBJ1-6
TGTGCCAGCAGCCAGGCGGACCGTCTTAATTCACCCCTCCACTTT
CASSQADRLNSPLHF
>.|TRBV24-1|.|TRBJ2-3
TGTGCCACCAGTGACTACAGGGAAACAGATACGCAGTATTTT
CATSDYRETDTQYF
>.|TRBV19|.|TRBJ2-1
TGTGCCAGTAGCTATATTCGGGGGAATTACAATGAGCAGTTCTTC
CASSYIRGNYNEQFF
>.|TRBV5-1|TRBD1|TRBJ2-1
TGCGCCAGCAGTTCCGGGACAGACTACAATGAGCAGTTCTTC
CASSSGTDYNEQFF
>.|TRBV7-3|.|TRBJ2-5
TGTGCCAGCAGCTTGGACAGAGAAGAGACCCAGTACTTC
CASSLDREETQYF
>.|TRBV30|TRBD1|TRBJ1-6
TGTGCCTGGAGTGGAGGGACAGGGAGTTCACCCCTCCACTTT
CAWSGGTGSSPLHF
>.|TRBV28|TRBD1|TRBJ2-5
TGTGCCAGCAGCCCCCCACAGGGGCGAAGGTCCCAAGAGACCCAGTACTTC
CASSPPQGRRSQETQYF